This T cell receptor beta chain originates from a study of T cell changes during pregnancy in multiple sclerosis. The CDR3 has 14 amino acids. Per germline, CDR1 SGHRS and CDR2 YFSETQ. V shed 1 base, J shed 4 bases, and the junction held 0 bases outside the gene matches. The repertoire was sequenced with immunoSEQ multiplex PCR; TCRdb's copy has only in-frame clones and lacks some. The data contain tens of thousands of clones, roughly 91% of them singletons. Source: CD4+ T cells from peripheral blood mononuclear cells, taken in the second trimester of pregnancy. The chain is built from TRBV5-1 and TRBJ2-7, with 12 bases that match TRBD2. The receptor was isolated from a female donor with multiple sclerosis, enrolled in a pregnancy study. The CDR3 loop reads CASSLLAGGYEQYF. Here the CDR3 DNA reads TGCGCCAGCAGCTTGCTAGCGGGAGGGTACGAGCAGTACTTC.